This T cell receptor beta chain comes out of a study of T cells in Graves' hyperthyroidism and ophthalmopathy. Study findings and constraints: In blood, most of the thyroid clonotypes expanded above 0.001 were also present. It was a median 6.5 months before onset that the model predicted ophthalmopathy.

Across 18 months, stable Graves' hyperthyroidism was marked by no progression to ophthalmopathy. Recently diagnosed hyperthyroidism of less than 2 months' duration affected patients aged 18 to 65. There are a few counts of this clonotype. Its antigen is undetermined. Researchers took RNA transcripts and amplified the TCR beta CDR3 regions from them. A set of HTBI primers served as the primers for a first-round RT-PCR of the TCR CDR3. TCRdb fed the multiplex PCR reads into MiXCR, producing one record per CDR3 protein. The data contain approximately 870,000 distinct CDR3 sequences, 35% to 40% of them singletons. The CDR3 length is 16 residues. CDR1 is SEHNR, CDR2 FQNEAQ, per germline (reference sequence). V was trimmed by 1 base and J by 4 bases, leaving 16 bases between them.

V and J are TRBV7-9 and TRBJ1-1; no definite D call. Sequencing was done on a sample of blood. The receptor was isolated from a man between 18 and 29 years old with Graves' hyperthyroidism. The CDR3 DNA reads TGTGCCAGCAGCTTAGATGCCGGGGTGGGCAGCACTGAAGCTTTCTTT. Protein sequence: CASSLDAGVGSTEAFF.